The 32 T cell receptor beta chains listed next were all sequenced from one sample in a study of T cell responses to AZD1222 COVID-19 vaccine. The table came from immunoSEQ multiplex PCR; TCRdb's copy has only in-frame clones and leaves some out. The sample records roughly 200,000 clones, under 95% being singletons. The sequenced sample was peripheral blood, obtained on day 0 of MenACWY control vaccination. The source of these receptors is an adult in good health.

V gene TRBV15 combines with J gene TRBJ2-7; maybe TRBD1 (6 bases). V was pared by 3 bases and J by 5 bases, with 14 bases between. The CDR3 length is 14 residues. Germline CDR1 LNHNV, CDR2 YYDKDF (reference sequence). The CDR3 coding sequence is TGTGCCACCAGCAGGCCGGGACAAAGCAACGAGCAGTACTTC. It codes for CATSRPGQSNEQYF.

The chain uses TRBV29-1 and TRBJ2-2; possible D gene TRBD1, 6 bases. The CDR3 length is 14 residues. CDR1 and CDR2 (germline): SQVTM, ANQGSEA. Trimming took off 5 bases at V and 4 bases at J, with 14 bases between the two ends. The CDR3 bases are TGCAGCGTTCCGCTCACAGGGCCCACCGGGGAGCTGTTTTTT. This codes for CSVPLTGPTGELFF.

This chain joins TRBV19 and TRBJ1-4; 7 nucleotides align to TRBD1. CDR1 is LNHDA and CDR2 is SQIVND in the germline V gene (reference sequence). The V segment lost 5 bases and the J segment 6 bases; nucleotides outside the gene matches: 9. This CDR3 has 15 residues. CDR3 sequence: CASSRDDRDDEKLFF. Here the CDR3 DNA reads TGTGCCAGTAGTCGCGACGACAGGGACGATGAAAAACTGTTTTTT.

This sequence joins TRBV19 and TRBJ1-5; D is possibly TRBD1 (5 bases). This CDR3 is 13 amino acids long. Trimming took 5 bases from V and 7 from J, leaving 12 bases between them. Germline-derived CDR1 and CDR2 are LNHDA and SQIVND (reference sequence). CDR3 protein: CASSWGVGQPQHF. CDR3 sequence (DNA): TGTGCCAGTAGTTGGGGGGTTGGACAGCCCCAGCATTTT.

V is TRBV5-5 and J is TRBJ1-1; 8 bases are a match to TRBD1. The V segment lost 0 bases and the J segment 3 bases; nucleotides outside the gene matches: 7. The CDR3 has 16 residues. Germline CDR1 is SGHKS and CDR2 is YYEKEE (reference sequence). Here the CDR3 DNA reads TGTGCCAGCAGCTTGGGGCAGGGGGCCAGGGACACTGAAGCTTTCTTT. The encoded protein is CASSLGQGARDTEAFF.

The chain employs TRBV5-5 and TRBJ1-1; no clear D. CDR3 length equals 16 residues. V lost 4 bases and J 1 base, leaving 17 bases between the germline ends. Looked up from germline, CDR1 is SGHKS and CDR2 is YYEKEE (reference sequence). This chain's CDR3 is CASSDQVKLKNTEAFF. In nucleotides, the CDR3 is TGTGCCAGCAGCGATCAAGTAAAGTTAAAGAACACTGAAGCTTTCTTT. Based on the CDR3 plus reference TRBV5-5 and TRBJ1-1, the full variable domain is DAGVTQSPTHLIKTRGQQVTLRCSPISGHKSVSWYQQVLGQGPQFIFQYYEKEERGRGNFPDRFSARQFPNYSSELNVNALLLGDSALYLCASSDQVKLKNTEAFFGQGTRLTVV.

The rearrangement uses TRBV2 and TRBJ1-6, with D hard to call. Per germline, CDR1 SNHLY and CDR2 FYNNEI. The CDR3 is 14 amino acids. Trimming removed 7 bases from V and 7 bases from J, with 14 bases in between. The CDR3 nucleotides read TGTGCCAGCATCGGGATATATACGAATTCACCCCTCCACTTT. The encoded protein is CASIGIYTNSPLHF.

This clone was picked up a small number of times. The rearrangement links TRBV12-5 to TRBJ2-5; 8 bases line up with TRBD1. The CDR3 is 14 amino acids. The germline gives CDR1 LGHNT, CDR2 FRNRAP. V shed 7 bases and J 4 bases; nucleotides not matched to a gene: 8. CDR3: CASALGQGAETQYF. Written as DNA, the CDR3 is TGTGCTAGTGCCCTTGGACAGGGAGCAGAGACCCAGTACTTC.

The chain employs TRBV25-1 and TRBJ1-1, with 7 bases identical to TRBD1. V trimming: 3 bases; J trimming: 0 bases; junction bases outside the gene matches: 4. Germline CDR1 is MGHDK and CDR2 is SYGVNS. CDR3 length: 15 residues. The CDR3 coding sequence is TGTGCCAGCAGTGAGGGACAGCCCATGAACACTGAAGCTTTCTTT. Translating it yields CASSEGQPMNTEAFF.

CDR3 nucleotide sequence: TGTGCCAGCAGCTTTGAGGGAGTAGATGAAAAACTGTTTTTT. Amino acids: CASSFEGVDEKLFF. This chain joins TRBV7-9 and TRBJ1-4; D gene uncertain. This CDR3 is built from 14 residues. CDR1 and CDR2 (germline): SEHNR, FQNEAQ (reference sequence). V was pared by 3 bases and J by 6 bases, with 11 bases between.

The V call is TRBV7-2, the J call TRBJ2-1, with TRBD2 identical over 11 bases. The length of the CDR3 is 15 residues. The V and J ends lost 1 base and 7 bases, in that order; junction bases with no gene match: 3. The germline gives CDR1 SGHTA, CDR2 FQGNSA. The CDR3 bases are TGTGCCAGCAGCTTAGTTAGCGGGGGGGTGAATGAGCAGTTCTTC. Translation gives CASSLVSGGVNEQFF.

The chain uses TRBV4-3 and TRBJ2-1; D unclear. V shed 4 bases and J shed 1 base, with 17 bases lying between them. Germline V CDR1 and CDR2: LGHNA, YSLEER. This CDR3 comprises 17 residues. The CDR3 DNA sequence: TGCGCCAGCAGCCCGGGTCTTACCGCGAATTCCTACAATGAGCAGTTCTTC. Its protein is CASSPGLTANSYNEQFF.

This clone occurred once. The genes are TRBV4-2 and TRBJ1-2; D is unclear. Germline CDR1 and CDR2: LGHNA and YNFKEQ. CDR3 length: 12 residues. Trimming stripped 0 bases from V and 8 bases from J, with 7 bases between. CDR3 sequence (DNA): TGTGCCAGCAGCCAAGACGGGTTCGGCTACACCTTC. Protein sequence: CASSQDGFGYTF.

V is TRBV15 and J is TRBJ2-7, with 8 nucleotides matching TRBD1. This CDR3 contains 14 residues. Trimming took 3 bases from V and 0 from J; bases not matched to a gene: 1. Germline V gives CDR1 LNHNV, CDR2 YYDKDF (reference sequence). This chain's CDR3 is CATSSTGGSYEQYF. The CDR3 region has the DNA TGTGCCACCAGCAGTACAGGGGGCTCCTACGAGCAGTACTTC.

The J gene is TRBJ2-2, the V gene TRBV11-2; no definite D call. CDR3 size: 13 residues. V was pared by 5 bases and J by 5 bases, with 9 bases between. Germline V gene sequence: CDR1 SGHAT, CDR2 FQNNGV. As DNA, the CDR3 is TGTGCCAGCAGCCAACATTCTACCGGGGAGCTGTTTTTT. It yields the protein CASSQHSTGELFF.

This clone was counted once. The chain combines TRBV20-1 with TRBJ2-1; TRBD1 is a possible D gene (6 bases). This CDR3 has 14 residues. Looked up from germline, CDR1 is DFQATT and CDR2 is SNEGSKA (reference sequence). The V end was cut by 3 bases, the J end by 9 bases, with 18 bases between. As DNA, the CDR3 is TGCAGTGCTAGTCCCGGGTCGGCAGGGGTTGAGCAGTTCTTC. As protein: CSASPGSAGVEQFF.

The V gene is TRBV5-4, the J gene TRBJ2-1; unclear D gene. This CDR3 has 14 amino acids. Germline V gene lookup returns CDR1 SGHNT and CDR2 YYREEE (reference sequence). V was shortened by 2 bases and J by 6 bases, with 12 bases between the two germline ends. CDR3 coding DNA: TGTGCCAGCAGCTTTGGACCGATGGCCAATGAGCAGTTCTTC. It is translated as CASSFGPMANEQFF.

The V and J genes are TRBV3-1 (or the pseudogene TRBV3-2) and TRBJ2-1, with 9 bases matching TRBD2. Unmatched junction bases numbered 4, after V lost 3 bases and J lost 4 bases. CDR1 is LGHDT, CDR2 YNNKEL, per germline (reference sequence). The CDR3 has 15 residues. CDR3 sequence (DNA): TGTGCCAGCAGCCAGGAGCGGGGGGCGTACAATGAGCAGTTCTTC. Residues: CASSQERGAYNEQFF.

The V call is TRBV12-3 or TRBV12-4, the J call TRBJ1-2; possible D gene TRBD1, 5 bases. This CDR3 has 13 residues. V lost 8 bases to trimming and J lost 3 bases, with 13 bases between them. CDR3 sequence: CASQGRRYYGYTF. The CDR3 nucleotides read TGTGCCAGCCAGGGCAGGAGATACTATGGCTACACCTTC.

V gene TRBV6-6 combines with J gene TRBJ1-5; TRBD1 aligns across 8 bases. Germline V lookup: CDR1 MNHNY, CDR2 SVGAGI (reference sequence). J was trimmed by 7 bases and V by 7 bases; bases with no gene match: 6. This CDR3 spans 13 amino acids. CDR3 DNA sequence: TGTGCCAGCATCGACAGGGGCGGGCAGCCCCAGCATTTT. Translation: CASIDRGGQPQHF.

The chain carries TRBV18 and TRBJ1-2; D unclear. The germline V and J ends were trimmed by 3 bases and 8 bases, with 13 bases remaining between them. The CDR3 has 13 amino acids. CDR1 is KGHSH, CDR2 LQKENI, per germline. The CDR3 DNA is TGTGCCAGCTCACCCGAACAATCTAAAGGCTACACCTTC. It codes for CASSPEQSKGYTF.

The J gene is TRBJ1-2, the V gene TRBV18; weak D call: TRBD1 (5 bases). The V end lost 2 bases, the J end lost 0 bases, and 7 bases lay between the germline ends. The CDR3 is 14 residues long. CDR1 KGHSH and CDR2 LQKENI come from the germline V gene. This CDR3 is CASSPDRSNYGYTF. CDR3 DNA sequence: TGTGCCAGCTCACCAGACAGATCTAACTATGGCTACACCTTC.

With regard to this clone: Other DNA sequences within the sample encode an identical CDR3. The J gene is TRBJ1-1, the V gene TRBV25-1; D ambiguous. The CDR3 totals 13 residues. Trimming stripped 4 bases from V and 5 bases from J, with 11 bases between. The germline V gene encodes CDR1 MGHDK and CDR2 SYGVNS. The DNA of the CDR3 is TGTGCCAGCAGTGGACTTGGAGGGACTGAAGCTTTCTTT. Its protein product is CASSGLGGTEAFF.

The CDR3 protein is CASSYDRLNSPLHF. DNA for the CDR3: TGTGCCAGCAGTTACGACAGGCTCAATTCACCCCTCCACTTT. The V and J genes are TRBV6-5 and TRBJ1-6; a weak D match, TRBD1 (6 bases). Germline CDR1 reads MNHEY; CDR2 reads SVGAGI. The CDR3 is 14 residues long. The V end lost 2 bases, the J end lost 7 bases, and 9 bases lay between the germline ends.

The chain links TRBV7-9 to TRBJ1-2; maybe TRBD1 (6 bases). Looked up from germline, CDR1 is SEHNR and CDR2 is FQNEAQ (reference sequence). The CDR3 is 13 amino acids. Trimming took off 5 bases at V and 7 bases at J, with 14 bases between the two ends. CDR3 in DNA: TGTGCCAGCAGCCCCCCAGGGGTCGGTGGCTACACCTTC. Translation gives CASSPPGVGGYTF. The variable domain in full, completed from reference TRBV7-9 and TRBJ1-2, reads DTGVSQNPRHKITKRGQNVTFRCDPISEHNRLYWYRQTLGQGPEFLTYFQNEAQLEKSRLLSDRFSAERPKGSFSTLEIQRTEQGDSAMYLCASSPPGVGGYTFGSGTRLTVV.

The chain has TRBV27 and TRBJ1-2, with TRBD1 identical over 9 bases. Germline V gives CDR1 MNHEY, CDR2 SMNVEV (reference sequence). This CDR3 is built from 12 residues. Trimming at V came to 8 bases and at J to 6 bases, leaving 4 bases not matched to a gene. Here the CDR3 DNA reads TGTGCCAGCCGGGACAGGGTGAATGGCTACACCTTC. Translated: CASRDRVNGYTF.

This chain joins TRBV9 and TRBJ2-1, with 8 nucleotides matching TRBD2. Germline-derived CDR1 and CDR2 are SGDLS and YYNGEE. CDR3 length: 14 amino acids. The junction had 4 bases not matched to a gene; V was cut back by 4 bases and J by 4 bases. The CDR3 region has the DNA TGTGCCAGCAGCCCCGGACTAGCATACAATGAGCAGTTCTTC. It is translated as CASSPGLAYNEQFF.

This clone was detected only once. This rearrangement joins TRBV5-1 to TRBJ1-1, with D tentatively TRBD1 (6 bases). V lost 2 bases and J lost 3, with 11 bases in between. CDR3 length equals 14 residues. The germline CDR1 and CDR2 sequences are SGHRS and YFSETQ. The CDR3 DNA sequence: TGCGCCAGCAGCTTCGGGGGGCGATACACTGAAGCTTTCTTT. The encoded protein is CASSFGGRYTEAFF.

The genes are TRBV30 and TRBJ1-4; D may be TRBD1 (5 bases). The ends were cut back, 1 base at V and 5 bases at J, with 14 bases in the middle. CDR1 and CDR2 from the germline V gene are GTSNPN and SVGIG (reference sequence). This CDR3 has 15 residues. Here the CDR3 reads CAWSAGDVRNEKLFF. The CDR3 DNA reads TGTGCCTGGAGTGCCGGGGACGTACGGAATGAAAAACTGTTTTTT.

V and J are TRBV5-4 and TRBJ1-1, with TRBD1 identical over 7 bases. Germline CDR1 reads SGHNT; CDR2 reads YYREEE (reference sequence). J lost 0 bases, V lost 7 bases, and 6 bases had no gene match. The CDR3 has 14 amino acids. The CDR3 sequence: CASQGDGMNTEAFF. As DNA, the CDR3 is TGTGCCAGCCAGGGGGACGGAATGAACACTGAAGCTTTCTTT. Variable domain in full (rest from reference TRBV5-4 and TRBJ1-1): ETGVTQSPTHLIKTRGQQVTLRCSSQSGHNTVSWYQQALGQGPQFIFQYYREEENGRGNFPPRFSGLQFPNYSSELNVNALELDDSALYLCASQGDGMNTEAFFGQGTRLTVV.

The J gene is TRBJ2-7, the V gene TRBV6-1, with D possibly matching TRBD2 (5 bases). Germline V lookup: CDR1 MNHNS, CDR2 SASEGT. This CDR3 region has 14 residues. V was pared by 6 bases and J by 3 bases, with 15 bases between. DNA for the CDR3: TGTGCCAGCAGCCGCGACGGAGGACGCTACGAGCAGTACTTC. This encodes CASSRDGGRYEQYF.

CDR3 in DNA: TGTGCCAGTAGGGCCGGGACAGGGGGCCGAGAGCAGTACTTC. Translated: CASRAGTGGREQYF. This chain uses TRBV19 with TRBJ2-7; TRBD1 matches 12 bases. Germline V gene sequence: CDR1 LNHDA, CDR2 SQIVND (reference sequence). This CDR3 spans 14 amino acids. The ends lost 6 bases at V and 7 bases at J; junction bases unmatched: 7.